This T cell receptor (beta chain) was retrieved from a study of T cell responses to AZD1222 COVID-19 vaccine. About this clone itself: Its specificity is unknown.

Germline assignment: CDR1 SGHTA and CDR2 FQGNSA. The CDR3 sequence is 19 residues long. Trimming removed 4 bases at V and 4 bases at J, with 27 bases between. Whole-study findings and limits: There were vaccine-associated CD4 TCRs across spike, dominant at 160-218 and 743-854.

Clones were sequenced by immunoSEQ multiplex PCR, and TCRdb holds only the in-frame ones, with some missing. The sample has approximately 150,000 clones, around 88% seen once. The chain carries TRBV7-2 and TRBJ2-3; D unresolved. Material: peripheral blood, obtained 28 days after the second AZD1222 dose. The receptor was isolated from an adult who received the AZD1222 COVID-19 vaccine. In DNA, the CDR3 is TGTGCCAGCAGCTCGCATCCGGGCCGGGCCGCACGGCAGGCAGATACGCAGTATTTT. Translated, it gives CASSSHPGRAARQADTQYF.